The TCR beta chain described here comes from a study of T cell clonality in common variable immunodeficiency. Study results and caveats: Fewer TCRbeta clones were shared among CVID subjects than controls. Repertoire-complication correlations in CVID were limited by patient heterogeneity.

Sequencing input was equivalent genomic DNA from CVID and controls. The method was immunoSEQ multiplex PCR; TCRdb's version includes in-frame clones alone and lacks a portion of them. The repertoire consists of some 42,000 clones, none detected only once. At least ten counts were recorded for this clone. Its antigen is not known. At one end, the junction sequence differs from germline, possibly due to a read error. The receptor was isolated from a person aged 18-69 years in good health. The source material was peripheral blood mononuclear cells.

The part of the CDR3 DNA that was read is TGCGCCAGCAGCCAAACCCTTCCGGGACAGTCGGAGACC. The encoded protein is CASSQTLPGQSET. The full CDR3 sequence reads CASSQTLPGQSETQYF. The chain recombines TRBV4-2 with TRBJ2-5; 7 positions agree with TRBD1. The CDR3 end is not reached by the read, which stops 3 residues before it; the germline J gene fills it in. This CDR3 has 16 residues. Looked up from germline, CDR1 is LGHNA and CDR2 is YNFKEQ.